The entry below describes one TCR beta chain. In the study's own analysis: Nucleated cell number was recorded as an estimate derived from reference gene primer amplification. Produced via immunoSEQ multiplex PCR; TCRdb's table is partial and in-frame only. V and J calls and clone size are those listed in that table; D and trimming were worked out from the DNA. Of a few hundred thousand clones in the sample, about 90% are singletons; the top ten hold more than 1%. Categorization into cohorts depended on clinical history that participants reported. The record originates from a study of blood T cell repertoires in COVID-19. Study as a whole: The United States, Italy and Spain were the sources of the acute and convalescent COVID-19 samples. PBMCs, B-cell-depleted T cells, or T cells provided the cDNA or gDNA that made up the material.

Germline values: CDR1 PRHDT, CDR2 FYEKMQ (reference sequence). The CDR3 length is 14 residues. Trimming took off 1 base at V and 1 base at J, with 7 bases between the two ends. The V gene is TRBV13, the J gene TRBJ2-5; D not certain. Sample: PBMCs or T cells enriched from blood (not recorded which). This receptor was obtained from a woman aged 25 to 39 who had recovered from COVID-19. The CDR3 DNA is TGTGCCAGCAGCTTAGTGGCCACCCAAGAGACCCAGTACTTC. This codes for CASSLVATQETQYF.